These T cell receptor beta chains were read from a single sample in a study of T cell repertoires in ileal Crohn's disease. Data came from immunoSEQ multiplex PCR; TCRdb stores just in-frame clones and leaves some out. The table records fewer than 12,000 clones, about 81% of them present only once. The specimen sequenced was ileal tissue. These receptors originate from an adult with Crohn's disease. The CDR3 runs from the conserved cysteine through the conserved F or W. Fields, in order: V gene, clone size, J gene, D gene, CDR3 protein, CDR3 DNA. The D gene is left open where the match is weak. Rows give clone size only sometimes, using once, few, many, or a class for an expanded clone.

V: TRBV13
size: -
J: TRBJ1-4
D: TRBD1
CDR3: CASSRRQGSNEKLFF
DNA: TGTGCCAGCAGCAGGCGACAGGGGTCTAATGAAAAACTGTTTTTT

V: TRBV6-5
size: -
J: TRBJ2-5
D: -
CDR3: CASSGQGRQETQYF
DNA: TGTGCCAGCAGTGGCCAGGGTAGGCAAGAGACCCAGTACTTC

V: TRBV5-1
size: -
J: TRBJ1-1
D: -
CDR3: CASSLDQGPTEAFF
DNA: TGCGCCAGCAGCTTGGACCAGGGTCCCACTGAAGCTTTCTTT

V: TRBV5-5
size: -
J: TRBJ2-3
D: -
CDR3: CASSPPFLAFTDTQYF
DNA: TGTGCCAGCAGCCCTCCGTTCCTAGCGTTCACAGATACGCAGTATTTT

V: TRBV6-1
size: -
J: TRBJ2-2
D: -
CDR3: CASRTEDSSVGELFF
DNA: TGTGCCAGCAGGACGGAGGACTCGTCGGTGGGGGAGCTGTTTTTT

V: TRBV5-1
size: -
J: TRBJ2-5
D: -
CDR3: CASRVLYQETQYF
DNA: TGCGCCAGCCGAGTACTGTACCAAGAGACCCAGTACTTC

V: TRBV13
size: -
J: TRBJ1-1
D: -
CDR3: CASSLLPTEAFF
DNA: TGTGCCAGCAGCCTCCTTCCCACTGAAGCTTTCTTT

V: TRBV10-3
size: once
J: TRBJ1-2
D: -
CDR3: CAISESMGFYGYTF
DNA: TGTGCCATCAGTGAGTCTATGGGCTTCTATGGCTACACCTTC

V: TRBV7-3
size: large
J: TRBJ1-6
D: TRBD1
CDR3: CASSTGTVRSPLHF
DNA: TGTGCCAGCAGCACCGGGACAGTTCGTTCACCCCTCCACTTT

V: TRBV7-2
size: medium-sized
J: TRBJ2-1
D: TRBD2
CDR3: CASSHPLAGLHEQFF
DNA: TGTGCCAGCAGCCACCCACTAGCGGGTCTTCATGAGCAGTTCTTC

V: TRBV30
size: -
J: TRBJ2-1
D: -
CDR3: CAWSGVYEQFF
DNA: TGTGCCTGGAGCGGAGTCTATGAGCAGTTCTTC

V: TRBV11-2
size: -
J: TRBJ1-1
D: -
CDR3: CASSLEPGPGTEAFF
DNA: TGTGCCAGCAGCTTAGAGCCAGGGCCGGGCACTGAAGCTTTCTTT

V: TRBV4-2
size: -
J: TRBJ2-3
D: TRBD2
CDR3: CASSQERAGGTDTQYF
DNA: TGTGCCAGCAGCCAAGAACGAGCGGGGGGCACAGATACGCAGTATTTT

V: TRBV5-1
size: -
J: TRBJ2-7
D: TRBD1
CDR3: CASSLETGGLYEQYF
DNA: TGCGCCAGCAGCTTGGAGACAGGGGGCTTGTACGAGCAGTACTTC

V: TRBV19
size: once
J: TRBJ2-1
D: TRBD2
CDR3: CASSSSGGSYNEQFF
DNA: TGTGCCAGTAGTTCTAGCGGGGGATCTTACAATGAGCAGTTCTTC

V: TRBV9
size: -
J: TRBJ1-2
D: TRBD1
CDR3: CASSGRQGHYGYTF
DNA: TGTGCCAGCAGCGGCCGACAGGGGCACTATGGCTACACCTTC

V: TRBV6-5
size: -
J: TRBJ1-2
D: -
CDR3: CASSYSLGGGYTF
DNA: TGTGCCAGCAGTTACTCGCTCGGGGGTGGCTACACCTTC

V: TRBV30
size: -
J: TRBJ1-1
D: TRBD1
CDR3: CAWSPDRERGAFF
DNA: TGTGCCTGGAGTCCCGACAGGGAAAGGGGAGCTTTCTTT

V: TRBV6-6
size: -
J: TRBJ2-7
D: -
CDR3: CASSSLHGSEQYF
DNA: TGTGCCAGCAGTTCCCTTCATGGCTCCGAGCAGTACTTC

V: TRBV7-5
size: -
J: TRBJ2-2
D: -
CDR3: CARSLTDSARNTGELFF
DNA: TGTGCCAGAAGCTTAACGGACTCCGCCCGCAACACCGGGGAGCTGTTTTTT

V: TRBV18
size: few
J: TRBJ1-1
D: TRBD1
CDR3: CASSAGETGRTEAFF
DNA: TGTGCCAGCTCGGCCGGGGAGACAGGGCGGACTGAAGCTTTCTTT

V: TRBV7-3
size: -
J: TRBJ2-7
D: -
CDR3: CASSLEVGSSYEQYF
DNA: TGTGCCAGCAGCTTAGAGGTCGGAAGCTCCTACGAGCAGTACTTC

V: TRBV5-1
size: -
J: TRBJ1-2
D: -
CDR3: CASSSGTLLNYGYTF
DNA: TGCGCCAGCAGCTCCGGGACACTTCTTAACTATGGCTACACCTTC

V: TRBV5-6
size: -
J: TRBJ1-2
D: TRBD1
CDR3: CASSPRAGGYGYTF
DNA: TGTGCCAGCAGCCCCCGGGCAGGGGGCTATGGCTACACCTTC

V: TRBV13
size: once
J: TRBJ2-3
D: -
CDR3: CASSLRSIISDTQYF
DNA: TGTGCCAGCAGCTTAAGGAGCATTATCTCAGATACGCAGTATTTT

V: TRBV7-2
size: -
J: TRBJ2-5
D: -
CDR3: CASTPRYQETQYF
DNA: TGTGCCAGCACCCCGCGGTACCAAGAGACCCAGTACTTC

V: TRBV6-4
size: -
J: TRBJ2-1
D: TRBD2
CDR3: CASSDSISGGGNEQFF
DNA: TGTGCCAGCAGTGACTCGATTAGCGGGGGCGGCAATGAGCAGTTCTTC

V: TRBV29-1
size: -
J: TRBJ1-3
D: -
CDR3: CSVGEAAGNTIYF
DNA: TGCAGCGTTGGGGAAGCGGCCGGAAACACCATATATTTT